This is a list of T cell receptor beta chains from one sample in a study of shared clonotypes between healthy human individuals. Generated by immunoSEQ multiplex PCR, the TCRdb table keeps only in-frame clones and is missing some. The sample consists of approximately 530,000 clones, approximately 95% of them appearing once. The sample was naive CD4+ T cells sorted from blood. Source of these receptors: a woman in her 30s in good health. Each CDR3 is given with its conserved first and last residue. Fields, in order: J gene, D gene, V gene, clone size, CDR3 DNA, CDR3 protein. The D gene is left open where the match is weak. Expanded clones get a size class; other rows say once, few or many, or leave the size out.

J: TRBJ2-2
D: TRBD2
V: TRBV2
size: NA
DNA: TGTGCCAGCAGTGAAGCGGGACTAGTGGCCGGGGAGCTGTTTTTT
CDR3: CASSEAGLVAGELFF

J: TRBJ1-1
D: NA
V: TRBV11-3
size: NA
DNA: TGTGCCAGCAGCTTTATATCGGGGCCGGGGAACACTGAAGCTTTCTTT
CDR3: CASSFISGPGNTEAFF

J: TRBJ2-1
D: NA
V: TRBV4-1
size: NA
DNA: TGCGCCAGCAGCGAAGGGGTCAGGTTCCTCTACAATGAGCAGTTCTTC
CDR3: CASSEGVRFLYNEQFF

J: TRBJ2-2
D: NA
V: TRBV1
size: NA
DNA: TGCACCAGCAGCCAAGAAATGGGACAGGACAACACCGGGGAGCTGTTTTTT
CDR3: CTSSQEMGQDNTGELFF

J: TRBJ1-2
D: TRBD1
V: TRBV5-1
size: NA
DNA: TGCGCCAGCAGCCCATGGACAGGGGGAGGCTATGGCTACACCTTC
CDR3: CASSPWTGGGYGYTF

J: TRBJ2-1
D: TRBD2
V: TRBV4-1
size: NA
DNA: TGCGCCAGCAGCCAAGCCATAGCGGGAGTGGCCTACAATGAGCAGTTCTTC
CDR3: CASSQAIAGVAYNEQFF

J: TRBJ2-7
D: NA
V: TRBV7-3
size: NA
DNA: TGTGCCAGCAGCTCGGGCCTAGGGGTCGGCGAGCAGTACTTC
CDR3: CASSSGLGVGEQYF

J: TRBJ1-1
D: TRBD1
V: TRBV28
size: NA
DNA: TGTGCCAGCAGAGGACAGGGCGGGGACACTGAAGCTTTCTTT
CDR3: CASRGQGGDTEAFF

J: TRBJ1-1
D: NA
V: TRBV29-1
size: NA
DNA: TGCAGCGTTGATCCGGCAGGGCGCCAAGCTTTCTTT
CDR3: CSVDPAGRQAFF

J: TRBJ1-5
D: NA
V: TRBV4-1
size: NA
DNA: TGCGCCAGCAGCCAAGAGGTTTGGGGAGGGGCTCAGCCCCAGCATTTT
CDR3: CASSQEVWGGAQPQHF

J: TRBJ1-1
D: NA
V: TRBV18
size: NA
DNA: TGTGCCAGCTCACCACGCCAGAGGAACACTGAAGCTTTCTTT
CDR3: CASSPRQRNTEAFF

J: TRBJ1-1
D: TRBD1
V: TRBV7-9
size: NA
DNA: TGTGCCAGCAGCTTAGGGTTTTTCCGGGACAGGGAGATGAACACTGAAGCTTTCTTT
CDR3: CASSLGFFRDREMNTEAFF

J: TRBJ2-7
D: TRBD2
V: TRBV4-1
size: NA
DNA: TGCGCCAGCAGCCGACACCTCCTACAGGGGCAAAGGACTAGCGGAACCTACGAGCAGTACTTC
CDR3: CASSRHLLQGQRTSGTYEQYF

J: TRBJ2-3
D: NA
V: TRBV5-1
size: NA
DNA: TGCGCCAGCAGGGGAGGTTCGGGAGATACGCAGTATTTT
CDR3: CASRGGSGDTQYF

J: TRBJ1-1
D: NA
V: TRBV18
size: NA
DNA: TGTGCCAGCTCCCCCCAGAGTGGGAGCCGGACGAACACTGAAGCTTTCTTT
CDR3: CASSPQSGSRTNTEAFF

J: TRBJ1-1
D: NA
V: TRBV2
size: NA
DNA: TGTGCCAGCAGTGAGCGTGGATCCGCTTTCTTT
CDR3: CASSERGSAFF

J: TRBJ1-1
D: NA
V: TRBV2
size: NA
DNA: TGTGCCAGCAGTCCACAGGGATGGGGGAACACTGAAGCTTTCTTT
CDR3: CASSPQGWGNTEAFF

J: TRBJ2-1
D: TRBD2
V: TRBV14
size: NA
DNA: TGTGCCAGCAGCCCTGGACTAGCGGGTGAGCAGTTCTTC
CDR3: CASSPGLAGEQFF

J: TRBJ1-2
D: NA
V: TRBV21-1
size: NA
DNA: TGTGCCAGCAGCAAGCCCCCCCAGCGGGACACTAACTATGGCTACACCTTC
CDR3: CASSKPPQRDTNYGYTF

J: TRBJ2-1
D: NA
V: TRBV7-2
size: NA
DNA: TGTGCCAGCAGCTCTATAGTGGGCTCCTACAATGAGCAGTTCTTC
CDR3: CASSSIVGSYNEQFF

J: TRBJ2-5
D: NA
V: TRBV18
size: NA
DNA: TGTGCCAGCTCAGGTGGTACTGCCGAGACCCAGTACTTC
CDR3: CASSGGTAETQYF

J: TRBJ2-1
D: TRBD2
V: TRBV28
size: NA
DNA: TGTGCCAGCAGGCCCAGCGGGAGTCGGCAGTTCTTC
CDR3: CASRPSGSRQFF

J: TRBJ2-7
D: TRBD1
V: TRBV18
size: NA
DNA: TGTGCCAGCTCCTGGAGCACAGGGGACGTCTCTAACGAGCAGTACTTC
CDR3: CASSWSTGDVSNEQYF

J: TRBJ1-2
D: TRBD1
V: TRBV9
size: NA
DNA: TGTGCCAGCAGCGCCGGGACAGGGGACTATGTCGGCTACACCTTC
CDR3: CASSAGTGDYVGYTF

J: TRBJ2-1
D: NA
V: TRBV28
size: NA
DNA: TGTGCCAGCAGTCTCCACGACCCTATTACCTACAATGAGCAGTTCTTC
CDR3: CASSLHDPITYNEQFF

J: TRBJ2-1
D: TRBD2
V: TRBV28
size: once
DNA: TGTGCCAGCAGTTCTCCGGGAGGGCTCTACAATGAGCAGTTCTTC
CDR3: CASSSPGGLYNEQFF

J: TRBJ1-2
D: NA
V: TRBV5-4
size: NA
DNA: TGTGCCAGCAGCTACTGGGTGGTCCTCTATGGCTACACCTTC
CDR3: CASSYWVVLYGYTF

J: TRBJ1-2
D: NA
V: TRBV30
size: NA
DNA: TGTGCCTGGAGTGTACAAGGGGCCGGGGGCTACACCTTC
CDR3: CAWSVQGAGGYTF

J: TRBJ2-1
D: TRBD1
V: TRBV6-5
size: NA
DNA: TGTGCCAGCAGACCTAATACAGGGGGCTTGGGTGAGCAGTTCTTC
CDR3: CASRPNTGGLGEQFF

J: TRBJ2-5
D: TRBD2
V: TRBV5-4
size: NA
DNA: TGTGCCAGCAGCTTGATAGCGGGAGGGCCAAGGGAGACCCAGTACTTC
CDR3: CASSLIAGGPRETQYF

J: TRBJ2-7
D: NA
V: TRBV6-1
size: NA
DNA: TGTGCCAGCAACGGATGGGGGCAGTACGAGCAGTACTTC
CDR3: CASNGWGQYEQYF

J: TRBJ1-2
D: NA
V: TRBV15
size: NA
DNA: TGTGCCACCAGCGTCCAGACTGCTAAATATGGCTACACCTTC
CDR3: CATSVQTAKYGYTF